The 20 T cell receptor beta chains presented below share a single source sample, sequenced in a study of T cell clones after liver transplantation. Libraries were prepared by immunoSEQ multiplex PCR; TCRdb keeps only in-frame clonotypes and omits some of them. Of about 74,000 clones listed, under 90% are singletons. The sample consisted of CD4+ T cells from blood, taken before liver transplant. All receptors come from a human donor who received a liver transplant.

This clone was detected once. CDR3 amino acids: CASSLLPGGNSDTQYF. The CDR3 coding sequence is TGTGCCAGCAGTTTACTCCCAGGGGGCAATAGCGATACGCAGTATTTT. V gene TRBV27 combines with J gene TRBJ2-3, with TRBD1 identical over 8 bases. CDR1 is MNHEY and CDR2 is SMNVEV in the germline V gene (reference sequence). Trimming removed 2 bases from V and 6 bases from J; junction bases left unmatched: 10. CDR3 size: 16 residues.

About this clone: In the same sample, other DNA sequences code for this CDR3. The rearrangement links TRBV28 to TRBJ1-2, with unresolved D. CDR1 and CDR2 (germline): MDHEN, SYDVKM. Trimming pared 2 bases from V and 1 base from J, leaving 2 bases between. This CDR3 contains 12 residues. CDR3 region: CASSLSNYGYTF. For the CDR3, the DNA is TGTGCCAGCAGTTTAAGTAACTATGGCTACACCTTC.

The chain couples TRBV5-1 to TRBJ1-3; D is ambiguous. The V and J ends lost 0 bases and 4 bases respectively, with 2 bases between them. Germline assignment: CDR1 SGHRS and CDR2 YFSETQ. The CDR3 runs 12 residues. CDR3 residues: CASSLEGNTIYF. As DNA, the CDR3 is TGCGCCAGCAGCTTGGAGGGAAACACCATATATTTT.

The CDR3 spells CASSWGPNEKLFF. In DNA, the CDR3 is TGTGCCAGCAGCTGGGGACCTAATGAAAAACTGTTTTTT. The V gene is TRBV7-7, the J gene TRBJ1-4; the D gene is possibly TRBD1 (5 bases). The CDR3 covers 13 residues. CDR1 and CDR2 (germline): SSHAT, FNYEAQ (reference sequence). V lost 4 bases and J 3 bases, leaving 6 bases between the germline ends.

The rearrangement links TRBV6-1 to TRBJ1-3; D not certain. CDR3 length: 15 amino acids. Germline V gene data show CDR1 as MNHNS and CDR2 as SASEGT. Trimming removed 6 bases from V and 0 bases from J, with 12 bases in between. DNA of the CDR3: TGTGCCAGCAGCCACCCTGTTAGCTCTGGAAACACCATATATTTT. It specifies CASSHPVSSGNTIYF.

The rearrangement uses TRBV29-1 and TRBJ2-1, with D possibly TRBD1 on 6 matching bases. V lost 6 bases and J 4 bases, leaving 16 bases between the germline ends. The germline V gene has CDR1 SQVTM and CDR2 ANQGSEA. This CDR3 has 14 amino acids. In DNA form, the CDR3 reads TGCAGCGTACCCGGGACAAGAACATACAATGAGCAGTTCTTC. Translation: CSVPGTRTYNEQFF.

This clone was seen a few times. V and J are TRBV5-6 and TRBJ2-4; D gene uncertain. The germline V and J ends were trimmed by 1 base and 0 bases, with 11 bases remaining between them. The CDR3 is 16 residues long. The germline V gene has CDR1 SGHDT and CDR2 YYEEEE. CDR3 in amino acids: CASSLFSSLAKNIQYF. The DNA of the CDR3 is TGTGCCAGCAGCTTGTTTTCATCCTTAGCCAAAAACATTCAGTACTTC. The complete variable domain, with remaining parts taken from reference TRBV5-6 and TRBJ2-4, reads DAGVTQSPTHLIKTRGQQVTLRCSPKSGHDTVSWYQQALGQGPQFIFQYYEEEERQRGNFPDRFSGHQFPNYSSELNVNALLLGDSALYLCASSLFSSLAKNIQYFGAGTRLSVL.

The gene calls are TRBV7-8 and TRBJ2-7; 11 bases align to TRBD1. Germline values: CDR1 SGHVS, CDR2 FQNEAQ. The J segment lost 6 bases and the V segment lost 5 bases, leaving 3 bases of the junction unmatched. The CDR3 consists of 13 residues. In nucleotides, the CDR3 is TGTGCCAGCAGCCCGGACAGGGGGCGCGAGCAGTACTTC. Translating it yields CASSPDRGREQYF.

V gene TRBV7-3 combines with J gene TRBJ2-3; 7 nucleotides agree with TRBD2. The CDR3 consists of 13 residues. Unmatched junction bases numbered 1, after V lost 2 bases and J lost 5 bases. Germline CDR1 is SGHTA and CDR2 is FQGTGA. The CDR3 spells CASSLAGVDTQYF. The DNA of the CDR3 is TGTGCCAGCAGCTTAGCGGGAGTAGATACGCAGTATTTT. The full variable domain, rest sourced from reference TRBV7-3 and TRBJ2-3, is GAGVSQTPSNKVTEKGKYVELRCDPISGHTALYWYRQSLGQGPEFLIYFQGTGAADDSGLPNDRFFAVRPEGSVSTLKIQRTERGDSAVYLCASSLAGVDTQYFGPGTRLTVL.

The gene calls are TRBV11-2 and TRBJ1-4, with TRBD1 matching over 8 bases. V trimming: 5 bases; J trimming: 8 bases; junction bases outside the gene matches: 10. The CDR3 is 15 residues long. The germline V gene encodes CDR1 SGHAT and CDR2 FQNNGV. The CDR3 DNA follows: TGTGCCAGCAGCGCGCGGCGGACAGGGTCCGAAAAACTGTTTTTT. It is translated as CASSARRTGSEKLFF.

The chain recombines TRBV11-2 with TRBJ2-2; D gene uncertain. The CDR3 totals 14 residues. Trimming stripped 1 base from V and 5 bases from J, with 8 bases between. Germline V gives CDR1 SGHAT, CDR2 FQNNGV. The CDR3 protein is CASSLVLGTGELFF. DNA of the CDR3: TGTGCCAGCAGCTTAGTTCTGGGAACCGGGGAGCTGTTTTTT.

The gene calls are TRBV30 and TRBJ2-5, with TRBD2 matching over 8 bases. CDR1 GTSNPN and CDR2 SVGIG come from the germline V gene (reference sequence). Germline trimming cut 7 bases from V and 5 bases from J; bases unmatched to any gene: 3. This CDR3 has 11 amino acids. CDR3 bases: TGTGCCTTAAGCGGGGGCGAGACCCAGTACTTC. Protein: CALSGGETQYF.

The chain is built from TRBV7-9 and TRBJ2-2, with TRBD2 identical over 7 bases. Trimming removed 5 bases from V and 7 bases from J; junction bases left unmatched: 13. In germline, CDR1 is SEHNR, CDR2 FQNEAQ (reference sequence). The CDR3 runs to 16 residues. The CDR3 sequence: CASSPPGGGGSGELFF. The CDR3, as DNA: TGTGCCAGCAGCCCTCCCGGCGGGGGTGGCAGCGGGGAGCTGTTTTTT.

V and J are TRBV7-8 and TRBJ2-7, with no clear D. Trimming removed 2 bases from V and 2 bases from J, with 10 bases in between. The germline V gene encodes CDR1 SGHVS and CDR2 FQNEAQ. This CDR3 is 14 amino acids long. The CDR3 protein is CASSLRKGPYEQYF. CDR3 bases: TGTGCCAGCAGCTTAAGGAAAGGCCCCTACGAGCAGTACTTC. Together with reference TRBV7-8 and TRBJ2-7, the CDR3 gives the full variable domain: GAGVSQSPRYKVAKRGQDVALRCDPISGHVSLFWYQQALGQGPEFLTYFQNEAQLDKSGLPSDRFFAERPEGSVSTLKIQRTQQEDSAVYLCASSLRKGPYEQYFGPGTRLTVT.

This CDR3 reads CSGSGNQETQYF. In DNA, the CDR3 is TGCAGCGGTAGCGGGAACCAAGAGACCCAGTACTTC. V and J are TRBV29-1 and TRBJ2-5; 8 nucleotides match TRBD2. The germline V gene encodes CDR1 SQVTM and CDR2 ANQGSEA. The CDR3 length is 12 residues. The J segment lost 0 bases and the V segment lost 7 bases, leaving 1 base of the junction unmatched.

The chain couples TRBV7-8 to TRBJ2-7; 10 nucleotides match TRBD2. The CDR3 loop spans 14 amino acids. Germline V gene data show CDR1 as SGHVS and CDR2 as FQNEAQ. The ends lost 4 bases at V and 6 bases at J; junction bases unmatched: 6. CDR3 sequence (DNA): TGTGCCAGCAGCTCAAGCGGGAGGGCCCTCGAGCAGTACTTC. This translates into CASSSSGRALEQYF.

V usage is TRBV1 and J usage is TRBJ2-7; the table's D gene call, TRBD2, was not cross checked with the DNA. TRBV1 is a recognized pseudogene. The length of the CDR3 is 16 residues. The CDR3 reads CTSSAPGLLNSYEQYF. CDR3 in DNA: TGCACCAGCAGCGCACCGGGACTCCTGAACTCCTACGAGCAGTACTTC.

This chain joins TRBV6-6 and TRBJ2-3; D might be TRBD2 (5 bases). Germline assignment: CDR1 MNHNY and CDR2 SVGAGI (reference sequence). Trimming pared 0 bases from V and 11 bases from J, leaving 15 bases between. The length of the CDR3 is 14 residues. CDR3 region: CASSYSTAGVKQYF. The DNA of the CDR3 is TGTGCCAGCAGTTACTCGACGGCGGGTGTTAAGCAGTATTTT.

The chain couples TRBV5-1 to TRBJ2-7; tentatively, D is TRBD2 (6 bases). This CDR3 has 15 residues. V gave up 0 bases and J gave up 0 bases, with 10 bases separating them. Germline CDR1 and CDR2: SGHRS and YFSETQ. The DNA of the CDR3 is TGCGCCAGCAGCTTGGACCCCGGGAGCTCCTACGAGCAGTACTTC. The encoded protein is CASSLDPGSSYEQYF.

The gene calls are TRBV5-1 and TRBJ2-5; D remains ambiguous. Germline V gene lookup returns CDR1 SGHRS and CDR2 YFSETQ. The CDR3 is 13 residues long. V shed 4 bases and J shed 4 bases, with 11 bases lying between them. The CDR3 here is CASSQGVAETQYF. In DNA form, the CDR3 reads TGCGCCAGCAGCCAAGGAGTGGCAGAGACCCAGTACTTC. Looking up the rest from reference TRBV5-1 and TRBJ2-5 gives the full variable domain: KAGVTQTPRYLIKTRGQQVTLSCSPISGHRSVSWYQQTPGQGLQFLFEYFSETQRNKGNFPGRFSGRQFSNSRSEMNVSTLELGDSALYLCASSQGVAETQYFGPGTRLLVL.